This T cell receptor beta chain was sequenced for a study of T cell changes during pregnancy in multiple sclerosis. The CDR3 covers 16 residues. V shed 4 bases and J shed 0 bases, with 14 bases lying between them. Per the germline V gene, CDR1 is SGHRS and CDR2 is YFSETQ. Sequenced by immunoSEQ multiplex PCR; TCRdb stores in-frame clones only, minus some. The sample carries under 95,000 clones, 90% to 95% recorded once. The clonotype was recovered from a female donor in good health, enrolled as a control in a pregnancy study. The rearrangement links TRBV5-1 to TRBJ2-4; D is undetermined. The sequencing here drew on peripheral blood, taken in the second trimester of pregnancy. CDR3 protein: CASSPSSGGAKNIQYF. The DNA of the CDR3 is TGCGCCAGCAGCCCCTCGAGTGGCGGAGCCAAAAACATTCAGTACTTC.